This passage covers 24 T cell receptor beta chains from one sample sequenced in a study of blood T cell repertoires in COVID-19. Sequencing was performed with immunoSEQ multiplex PCR; in TCRdb, only in-frame clones are kept and a portion is missing. The data hold more than 300,000 clones, with roughly 92% observed a single time. The specimen was PBMCs or T cells enriched from blood (not recorded which). These receptors originate from a middle-aged woman who had been exposed to COVID-19.

The V call is TRBV30, the J call TRBJ1-5; D perhaps matches TRBD1 (5 bases). The CDR3 consists of 17 residues. The germline CDR1 and CDR2 sequences are GTSNPN and SVGIG (reference sequence). Trimming pared 0 bases from V and 4 bases from J, leaving 19 bases between. CDR3 bases: TGTGCCTGGAGTGTACGTTCATGGGGCAGGGTGAATCAGCCCCAGCATTTT. Amino acid sequence: CAWSVRSWGRVNQPQHF.

V usage is TRBV7-8 and J usage is TRBJ2-4, with 8 bases matching TRBD2. After removal of 5 bases from V and 8 bases from J, the junction contained 11 bases not matched to a gene. There are 15 residues in the CDR3. Germline CDR1 and CDR2: SGHVS and FQNEAQ. In DNA form, the CDR3 reads TGTGCCAGCAGCCCCCTGTCGGGAGGGGAAGACATTCAGTACTTC. This sequence encodes CASSPLSGGEDIQYF.

This chain connects TRBV30 to TRBJ1-1; 7 bases map to TRBD1. The CDR3 is made up of 17 amino acids. Trimming at V came to 3 bases and at J to 0 bases, leaving 13 bases not matched to a gene. In germline, CDR1 is GTSNPN, CDR2 SVGIG (reference sequence). As DNA, the CDR3 is TGTGCCTGGAGCACCTCCGCGGGACAGATTATGAACACTGAAGCTTTCTTT. Translated, it gives CAWSTSAGQIMNTEAFF.

The chain links TRBV2 to TRBJ2-5; 10 bases map to TRBD2. Per the germline V gene, CDR1 is SNHLY and CDR2 is FYNNEI. The V and J ends lost 8 bases and 4 bases, in that order; junction bases with no gene match: 4. The CDR3 sequence is 13 residues long. DNA of the CDR3: TGTGCCAGCGCGTTAGCGGGAGGAGAGACCCAGTACTTC. Translating it yields CASALAGGETQYF.

The genes are TRBV6-5 and TRBJ2-7, with 13 bases aligning to TRBD2. This CDR3 has 15 amino acids. The germline gives CDR1 MNHEY, CDR2 SVGAGI. V was pared by 2 bases and J by 3 bases, with 1 base of the junction left unmatched. CDR3 sequence reads: CASSYGLAGDYEQYF. The CDR3 bases are TGTGCCAGCAGTTACGGACTAGCGGGGGACTACGAGCAGTACTTC.

This rearrangement joins TRBV6-5 to TRBJ1-6, with 10 bases matching TRBD1. Germline V gives CDR1 MNHEY, CDR2 SVGAGI. This CDR3 comprises 16 residues. With V trimmed by 0 bases and J by 9 bases, 5 bases remained unmatched. In nucleotides, the CDR3 is TGTGCCAGCAGTTACTCGATCCGACAGGGGGCTTCACCCCTCCACTTT. Translated: CASSYSIRQGASPLHF.

The genes are TRBV12-5 and TRBJ2-5; 15 bases agree with TRBD2. V shed 0 bases, J shed 4 bases, and the junction held 12 bases outside the gene matches. The CDR3 extends over 20 amino acids. The germline V gene has CDR1 LGHNT and CDR2 FRNRAP. The CDR3 sequence: CASGLVAWTSGGAPGETQYF. In nucleotides, the CDR3 is TGTGCTAGTGGTTTGGTAGCGTGGACTAGCGGGGGGGCTCCGGGAGAGACCCAGTACTTC.

V is TRBV15 and J is TRBJ2-5; 8 bases agree with TRBD2. The CDR3 totals 12 residues. V dropped 4 bases and J dropped 7; count of bases not matched to a gene: 2. From germline, CDR1 is LNHNV and CDR2 YYDKDF (reference sequence). The CDR3 DNA sequence: TGTGCCACCAGCACTCGGGGGGGGACCCAGTACTTC. It translates to CATSTRGGTQYF.

This chain joins TRBV2 and TRBJ2-1, with a possible D match to TRBD2 (5 bases). Trimming stripped 7 bases from V and 8 bases from J, with 18 bases between. Germline CDR1 and CDR2: SNHLY and FYNNEI. CDR3 length: 14 amino acids. The CDR3 DNA follows: TGTGCCAGCAAGGGTAATGGGGTGGAGGATGAGCAGTTCTTC. Protein product: CASKGNGVEDEQFF.

The V and J genes are TRBV1 and TRBJ2-1; the tabulated D call, TRBD2, remains unverified against the DNA. TRBV1 constitutes a pseudogene. The CDR3 runs to 18 residues. The CDR3 region is CTSSHWTTRAGSYNEQFF. Written as DNA, the CDR3 is TGCACCAGCAGCCATTGGACCACGAGGGCGGGCTCCTACAATGAGCAGTTCTTC.

The chain joins TRBV29-1 to TRBJ1-1, with D unresolved. Germline CDR1 reads SQVTM; CDR2 reads ANQGSEA. The CDR3 length is 14 residues. Trimming removed 2 bases from V and 4 bases from J, with 14 bases in between. CDR3 nucleotide sequence: TGCAGCGTTGAACGGGCGGGTTGGGGCACTGAAGCTTTCTTT. Amino acid sequence: CSVERAGWGTEAFF.

The genes are TRBV14 and TRBJ1-3; a weak D match, TRBD1 (6 bases). CDR1 is SGHDN, CDR2 FVKESK, per germline. The CDR3 totals 17 residues. Between the trimmed V and J ends, which lost 4 bases and 1 base, there was a span of 17 bases. This CDR3 reads CASSPLSGTSSGNTIYF. The CDR3 DNA reads TGTGCCAGCAGCCCTCTGTCCGGGACAAGTTCTGGAAACACCATATATTTT.

This sequence joins TRBV4-3 and TRBJ2-5, with a weak D call TRBD2 (5 bases). Trimming shortened V by 0 bases and J by 5 bases, and 10 bases separated the two germline ends. The CDR3 has 14 amino acids. Germline V gives CDR1 LGHNA, CDR2 YSLEER. The CDR3 loop is CASSQEGSRETQYF. Written as DNA, the CDR3 is TGCGCCAGCAGCCAAGAGGGGAGCAGGGAGACCCAGTACTTC.

V gene TRBV12-5 combines with J gene TRBJ1-5; D is undetermined. Looked up from germline, CDR1 is LGHNT and CDR2 is FRNRAP. V shed 6 bases and J shed 0 bases, with 12 bases lying between them. The CDR3 is made up of 15 amino acids. CDR3 amino acids: CASGRGFFSNQPQHF. DNA for the CDR3: TGTGCTAGTGGCCGAGGGTTTTTTAGCAATCAGCCCCAGCATTTT. The complete variable domain, with remaining parts taken from reference TRBV12-5 and TRBJ1-5, reads DARVTQTPRHKVTEMGQEVTMRCQPILGHNTVFWYRQTMMQGLELLAYFRNRAPLDDSGMPKDRFSAEMPDATLATLKIQPSEPRDSAVYFCASGRGFFSNQPQHFGDGTRLSIL.

V usage is TRBV2 and J usage is TRBJ2-1, with 7 bases fitting TRBD2. V dropped 8 bases and J dropped 10; count of bases not matched to a gene: 8. Germline V gives CDR1 SNHLY, CDR2 FYNNEI. The CDR3 has 12 residues. CDR3 loop: CASADTSVEQFF. The CDR3 nucleotides read TGTGCCAGCGCGGACACTAGCGTGGAGCAGTTCTTC. Using reference TRBV2 and TRBJ2-1 for the parts outside the CDR3, the full variable domain is EPEVTQTPSHQVTQMGQEVILRCVPISNHLYFYWYRQILGQKVEFLVSFYNNEISEKSEIFDDQFSVERPDGSNFTLKIRSTKLEDSAMYFCASADTSVEQFFGPGTRLTVL.

V usage is TRBV5-1 and J usage is TRBJ2-7; 8 bases match TRBD1. Trimming took 1 base from V and 6 from J; bases not matched to a gene: 6. CDR1 SGHRS and CDR2 YFSETQ come from the germline V gene. There are 14 residues in the CDR3. The CDR3 is CASSLSQGAGEQYF. The CDR3 nucleotides are TGCGCCAGCAGCTTGAGTCAGGGGGCCGGCGAGCAGTACTTC.

V gene TRBV4-2 combines with J gene TRBJ2-7, with 7 bases lining up with TRBD1. CDR3 length: 15 amino acids. Germline V gene lookup returns CDR1 LGHNA and CDR2 YNFKEQ. J lost 2 bases, V lost 0 bases, and 4 bases had no gene match. The CDR3 spells CASSQEGQGAYEQYF. CDR3 sequence (DNA): TGTGCCAGCAGCCAAGAGGGGCAGGGGGCCTACGAGCAGTACTTC.

The gene calls are TRBV19 and TRBJ1-4, with 10 bases aligning to TRBD1. This CDR3 comprises 16 residues. The V segment lost 5 bases and the J segment 1 base; nucleotides outside the gene matches: 4. CDR1 LNHDA and CDR2 SQIVND come from the germline V gene (reference sequence). CDR3 in DNA: TGTGCCAGTAGTCCCGACAGGGGGCTAACTAATGAAAAACTGTTTTTT. This encodes CASSPDRGLTNEKLFF. The full variable domain, in which reference TRBV19 and TRBJ1-4 provide the parts outside the CDR3, is DGGITQSPKYLFRKEGQNVTLSCEQNLNHDAMYWYRQDPGQGLRLIYYSQIVNDFQKGDIAEGYSVSREKKESFPLTVTSAQKNPTAFYLCASSPDRGLTNEKLFFGSGTQLSVL.

The V gene is TRBV29-1, the J gene TRBJ1-1, with D possibly TRBD1 on 6 matching bases. Germline V gene data show CDR1 as SQVTM and CDR2 as ANQGSEA. CDR3 length: 12 residues. Trimming cost V 0 bases and J 8 bases, with 10 bases left between them. The CDR3 bases are TGCAGCGTTGAAGATAGGGGGGGGGAAGCTTTCTTT. Translated, it gives CSVEDRGGEAFF.

This clone showed up just once. The chain employs TRBV19 and TRBJ2-1; possible D gene TRBD2, 6 bases. The CDR3 spans 13 residues. V gave up 8 bases and J gave up 8 bases, with 16 bases separating them. The germline V gene has CDR1 LNHDA and CDR2 SQIVND (reference sequence). The CDR3 loop is CASRGAGKDEQFF. The CDR3 nucleotides are TGTGCCAGTCGCGGGGCAGGGAAGGATGAGCAGTTCTTC.

Concerning this clone itself: The same CDR3 also results from other DNA sequences found in this sample. The chain joins TRBV25-1 to TRBJ1-5, with a tentative D call TRBD1 (5 bases). This CDR3 is 14 amino acids long. The germline gives CDR1 MGHDK, CDR2 SYGVNS. Deletions cut 5 bases from V and 3 bases from J, with 11 bases between. In DNA, the CDR3 is TGTGCCAGCAGTCTTCCAGGGTCCAATCAGCCCCAGCATTTT. Translation: CASSLPGSNQPQHF.

The chain recombines TRBV29-1 with TRBJ2-2, with TRBD1 matching over 8 bases. J was trimmed by 3 bases and V by 1 base; bases with no gene match: 7. Germline values: CDR1 SQVTM, CDR2 ANQGSEA. This CDR3 comprises 16 residues. This CDR3 reads CSVEGQGAMDTGELFF. The CDR3 nucleotides read TGCAGCGTTGAAGGCCAGGGGGCGATGGACACCGGGGAGCTGTTTTTT.

The rearrangement uses TRBV30 and TRBJ1-1; no firm D call. The V gene's germline CDR1 is GTSNPN and CDR2 SVGIG (reference sequence). The CDR3 length is 12 residues. Trimming removed 1 base at V and 7 bases at J, with 10 bases between. CDR3 sequence reads: CAWSEMVHEAFF. The CDR3 region has the DNA TGTGCCTGGAGTGAAATGGTACATGAAGCTTTCTTT.

V usage is TRBV6-4 and J usage is TRBJ2-7; 7 nucleotides agree with TRBD2. The germline gives CDR1 MRHNA, CDR2 SNTAGT. CDR3 length: 15 residues. Trimming at V came to 4 bases and at J to 4 bases, leaving 10 bases not matched to a gene. The CDR3 coding sequence is TGTGCCAGCAGTGCTAGGGGCGGGAGTGGATACGAGCAGTACTTC. This gives the protein CASSARGGSGYEQYF.